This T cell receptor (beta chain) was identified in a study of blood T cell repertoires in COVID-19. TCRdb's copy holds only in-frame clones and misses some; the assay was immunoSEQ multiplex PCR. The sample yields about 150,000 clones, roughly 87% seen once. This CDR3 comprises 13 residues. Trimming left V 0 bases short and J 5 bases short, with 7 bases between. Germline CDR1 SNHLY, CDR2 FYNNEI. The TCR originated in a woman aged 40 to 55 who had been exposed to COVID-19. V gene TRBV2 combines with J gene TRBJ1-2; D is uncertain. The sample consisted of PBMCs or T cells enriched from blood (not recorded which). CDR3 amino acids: CASSEAAGYGYTF. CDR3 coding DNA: TGTGCCAGCAGTGAAGCGGCAGGTTATGGCTACACCTTC.